The source of this T cell receptor (beta chain) is a study of cytomegalovirus exposure and HLA in healthy donors. In the study overall: A preliminary data release comprised around 85 million unique TCRs obtained from HLA-typed donors.

PCR involved 60 Vbeta and 13 Jbeta primers. TCRdb's copy holds only in-frame clones and misses some; the assay was immunoSEQ multiplex PCR. The sample carries some 120,000 clones, about 74% recorded once. The germline gives CDR1 LNHDA, CDR2 SQIVND (reference sequence). The germline V and J ends were trimmed by 1 base and 0 bases, with 7 bases remaining between them. The CDR3 covers 14 residues. As for the donors, each was a healthy bone marrow donor. Study-wide results and limits: Later analysis revealed greater clonal expansion in HLA-associated TCR beta chains than in equally common others. The Asian-associated ancestry cluster reportedly had fewer N-insertions than the 666-donor mean in a later analysis.

A remark on this clone: Its specificity is not known.

This clonotype originated in a man aged 25 to 40 in good health and CMV-seronegative. This sequence joins TRBV19 and TRBJ2-7, with D possibly matching TRBD2 (5 bases). The specimen sequenced was PBMCs. CDR3 DNA: TGTGCCAGTAGTATAGTCGGGAACTCCTACGAGCAGTACTTC. It yields the protein CASSIVGNSYEQYF.